This TCR beta chain emerged from a study of shared clonotypes between healthy human individuals. This CDR3 is built from 15 residues. Deletions cut 1 base from V and 9 bases from J, with 16 bases between. Germline V CDR1 and CDR2: MGHRA, YSYEKL. Remarks on this clone: What it binds is not known. A far larger clone is a single base away, which makes a read error likely.

Findings of the study overall: With few donors, the genetic and exposure-history diversity represented was limited.

The authors ran the assay at deep level. Each subset's genomic DNA was shared equally among a number of immunoSEQ plates. Study processing details: Because ImmunoSEQ provided only junction sequences with no quality scores, the filtering differed. Here immunoSEQ multiplex PCR was the method, and the copy in TCRdb shows in-frame clones only, minus some. From that table come the V and J calls and clone size; the DNA was used to work out D and trimming. The sample includes some 510,000 clones, about four fifths seen only once; the top ten take over 10%. The sequence was obtained from a woman aged 40-49 years in good health. Some clones in this sample may be carry-over from other donors' samples. The sequencing input was PBMCs. The V call is TRBV4-1, the J call TRBJ2-1; tentative D call: TRBD2 (6 bases). The CDR3 loop is CASSQGAWGAGEQFF. CDR3 bases: TGCGCCAGCAGCCAAGGTGCCTGGGGAGCGGGTGAGCAGTTCTTC.